The text below deals with one T cell receptor (beta chain). Germline V lookup: CDR1 KGHSH, CDR2 LQKENI. The CDR3 totals 17 residues. V lost 3 bases and J lost 2; bases outside the gene matches: 9. This entry comes from a study of T cell changes during pregnancy in multiple sclerosis. TCRdb keeps only in-frame clones here, not all; method: immunoSEQ multiplex PCR. This sample has some 30,000 clones, with 87% found just once. The source material was CD8+ T cells from peripheral blood mononuclear cells, sampled before pregnancy. The genes are TRBV18 and TRBJ2-3, with TRBD1 identical over 9 bases. The TCR was taken from a female donor with multiple sclerosis, enrolled in a pregnancy study. The CDR3 DNA reads TGTGCCAGCTCACCCTTCGACAGGGGGGATTACACAGATACGCAGTATTTT. Translation gives CASSPFDRGDYTDTQYF. The entire variable domain, with the rest obtained from reference TRBV18 and TRBJ2-3, is as follows: NAGVMQNPRHLVRRRGQEARLRCSPMKGHSHVYWYRQLPEEGLKFMVYLQKENIIDESGMPKERFSAEFPKEGPSILRIQQVVRGDSAAYFCASSPFDRGDYTDTQYFGPGTRLTVL.